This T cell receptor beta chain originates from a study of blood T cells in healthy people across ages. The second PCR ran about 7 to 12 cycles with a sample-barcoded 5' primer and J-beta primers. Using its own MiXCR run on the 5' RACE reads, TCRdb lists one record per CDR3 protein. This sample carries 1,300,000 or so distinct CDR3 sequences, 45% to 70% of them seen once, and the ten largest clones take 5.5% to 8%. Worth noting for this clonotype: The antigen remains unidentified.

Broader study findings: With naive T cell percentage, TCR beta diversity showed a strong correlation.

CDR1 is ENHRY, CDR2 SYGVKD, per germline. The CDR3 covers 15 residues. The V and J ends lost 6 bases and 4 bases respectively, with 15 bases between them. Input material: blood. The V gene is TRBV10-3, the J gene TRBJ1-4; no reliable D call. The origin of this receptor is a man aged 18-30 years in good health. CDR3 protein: CAISTPGRSNEKLFF. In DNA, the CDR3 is TGTGCCATCAGCACCCCCGGCAGGAGTAATGAAAAACTGTTTTTT.